This TCR beta chain was observed in a study of beta chain features in type 1 diabetes. CDR1 and CDR2 from the germline V gene are MDHEN and SYDVKM. V was clipped by 2 bases and J by 6 bases, with 12 bases between them. The CDR3 spans 14 residues. Expressed TCRB transcripts were sequenced because the entire RNA isolate underwent reverse transcription. Data came from immunoSEQ multiplex PCR; TCRdb stores just in-frame clones and leaves some out. The sample lists about 470,000 clones, about 30% occurring once. Points on this clone: Its target is not known.

Study-wide points: The study found moderately but significantly shorter TCRB CDR3s in all four CD4+ subsets of Type 1 diabetes patients. Across patients, naive, central memory and Treg TCRB repertoires exhibited apparently greater similarity than was observed across healthy donors. PCR might favor shorter templates, but any such skew would affect patients and controls equally.

Sequencing was carried out using naive CD4+ T cells from blood. This receptor was obtained from a man younger than 30 in good health. The chain has TRBV28 and TRBJ2-3; D may be TRBD1 (5 bases). The CDR3 coding sequence is TGTGCCAGCAGTTTAGGTAGTGGGGCCGATACGCAGTATTTT. Encoded protein: CASSLGSGADTQYF.